The present T cell receptor (beta chain) was sequenced within a study of T-cell reconstitution after alpha-beta-depleted transplantation in children. Germline V lookup: CDR1 ENHRY, CDR2 SYGVKD. The trim removed 0 bases at V and 0 bases at J, leaving 4 bases unmatched. The CDR3 runs 17 residues. The authors prepared the TCRbeta library with unique molecular identifiers. TCRdb called the PCR reads again in MiXCR, with one record for every CDR3 protein. The repertoire holds roughly 200,000 distinct CDR3 sequences, 6.5% to 7.5% seen once, with roughly 3% in the top ten. This clonotype was found many times.

The chain uses TRBV10-3 and TRBJ2-1; 8 bases agree with TRBD2. This clonotype was sampled from a human donor who donated a stem cell graft to a child with Wiskott-Aldrich syndrome. This specimen was PBMCs from the stem cell graft donor, taken from the stem cell graft. This CDR3 is CAISESTSASSYNEQFF. The CDR3 region has the DNA TGTGCCATCAGTGAGTCGACTAGCGCTAGCTCCTACAATGAGCAGTTCTTC.